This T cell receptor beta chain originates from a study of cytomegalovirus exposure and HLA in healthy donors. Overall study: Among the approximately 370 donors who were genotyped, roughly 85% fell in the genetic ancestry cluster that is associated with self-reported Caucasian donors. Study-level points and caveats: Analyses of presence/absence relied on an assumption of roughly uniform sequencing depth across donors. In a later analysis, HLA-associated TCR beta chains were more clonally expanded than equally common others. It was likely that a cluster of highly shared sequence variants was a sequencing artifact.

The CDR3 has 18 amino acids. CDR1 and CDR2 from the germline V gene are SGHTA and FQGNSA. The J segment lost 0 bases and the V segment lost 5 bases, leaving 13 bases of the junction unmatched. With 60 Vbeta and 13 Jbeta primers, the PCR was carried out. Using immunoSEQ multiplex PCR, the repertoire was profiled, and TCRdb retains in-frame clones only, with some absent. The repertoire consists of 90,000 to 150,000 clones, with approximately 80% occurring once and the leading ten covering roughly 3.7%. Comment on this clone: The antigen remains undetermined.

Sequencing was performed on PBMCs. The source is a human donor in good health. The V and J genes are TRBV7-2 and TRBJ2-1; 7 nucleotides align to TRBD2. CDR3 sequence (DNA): TGTGCCAGCAGCCCGACCCCCGGACTAGTGCTCTCCTACAATGAGCAGTTCTTC. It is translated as CASSPTPGLVLSYNEQFF. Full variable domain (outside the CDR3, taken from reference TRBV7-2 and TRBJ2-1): GAGVSQSPSNKVTEKGKDVELRCDPISGHTALYWYRQSLGQGLEFLIYFQGNSAPDKSGLPSDRFSAERTGGSVSTLTIQRTQQEDSAVYLCASSPTPGLVLSYNEQFFGPGTRLTVL.